This TCR beta chain emerged from a study of blood T cells in healthy people across ages. The study's findings and limits: Long-lived donors had more naive CD4+ cells and higher diversity than aged donors.

For every donor, a draw yielded ten milliliters of peripheral blood. To note about this clonotype: Antigen: not known.

The second PCR ran about 7 to 12 cycles with a sample-barcoded 5' primer and J-beta primers. TCRdb reprocessed the 5' RACE reads with MiXCR, giving one entry per CDR3 protein. The sample records roughly 720,000 distinct CDR3 sequences, roughly 50% being singletons. Germline assignment: CDR1 KGHDR and CDR2 SFDVKD. The CDR3 has 15 amino acids. The sequenced sample was blood. The sequence derives from an elderly man in good health. V gene TRBV24-1 combines with J gene TRBJ2-1; D possibly corresponds to TRBD2 (6 bases). The tail of the sequence fits TRBJ2-7 better, so the J call may be wrong. CDR3 sequence (DNA): TGTGCCACCAGTGATTTGCTTGGAGGGTTCCATGAGCAGTACTTC. Its translation is CATSDLLGGFHEQYF.